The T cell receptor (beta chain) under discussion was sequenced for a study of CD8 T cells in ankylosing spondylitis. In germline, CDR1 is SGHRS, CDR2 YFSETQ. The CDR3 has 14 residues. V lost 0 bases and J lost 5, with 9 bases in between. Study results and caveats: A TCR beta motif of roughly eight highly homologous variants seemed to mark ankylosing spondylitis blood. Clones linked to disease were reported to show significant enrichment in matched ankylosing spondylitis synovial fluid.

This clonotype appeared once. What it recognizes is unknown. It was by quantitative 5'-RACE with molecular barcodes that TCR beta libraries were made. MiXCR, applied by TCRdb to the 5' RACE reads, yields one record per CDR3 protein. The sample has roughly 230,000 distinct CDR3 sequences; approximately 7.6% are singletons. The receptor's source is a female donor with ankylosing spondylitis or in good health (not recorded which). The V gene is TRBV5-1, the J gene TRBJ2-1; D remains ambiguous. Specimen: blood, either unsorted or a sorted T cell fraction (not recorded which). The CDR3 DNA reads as TGCGCCAGCAGCTTGGTCGGACCTAACAATGAGCAGTTCTTC. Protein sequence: CASSLVGPNNEQFF.